Below are 15 T cell receptor beta chains sequenced from a single sample in a study of T cells in Graves' hyperthyroidism and ophthalmopathy. The source material, RNA transcripts, was used to amplify TCR beta CDR3 regions. HTBI primers were the set used in a first-round RT-PCR of the TCR CDR3. Each CDR3 protein gets one entry after TCRdb re-called the multiplex PCR reads with MiXCR. The table shows roughly 720,000 distinct CDR3 sequences, with roughly 17% occurring only once. Sequenced material: blood. The receptors come from a man aged 45 to 65 with Graves' hyperthyroidism.

This clonotype has just a few counts. The rearrangement joins TRBV11-2 to TRBJ2-2; 7 bases agree with TRBD2. This CDR3 is built from 18 residues. Germline V lookup: CDR1 SGHAT, CDR2 FQNNGV. V lost 0 bases and J lost 5; bases outside the gene matches: 12. The CDR3 coding sequence is TGTGCCAGCAGCTTAGATCGTCGACTAGCCGGATATACCGGGGAGCTGTTTTTT. Protein: CASSLDRRLAGYTGELFF.

This clonotype appeared many times. The chain is built from TRBV15 and TRBJ2-3; a weak D match, TRBD2 (6 bases). Trimming stripped 1 base from V and 4 bases from J, with 12 bases between. CDR1 and CDR2 from the germline V gene are LNHNV and YYDKDF (reference sequence). This CDR3 has 15 amino acids. Here the CDR3 DNA reads TGTGCCACCAGCAGAGCGGCGGGGTTCGCAGATACGCAGTATTTT. Translation: CATSRAAGFADTQYF.

The chain carries TRBV20-1 and TRBJ1-5; no firm D call. CDR3 length equals 11 residues. Trimming pared 3 bases from V and 6 bases from J, leaving 6 bases between. CDR1 is DFQATT and CDR2 is SNEGSKA in the germline V gene (reference sequence). The CDR3 DNA reads as TGCAGTGCTAGTCAGCGTCAGCCCCAGCATTTT. It encodes CSASQRQPQHF.

This clonotype has only a few counts. The rearrangement links TRBV7-9 to TRBJ2-3; 9 bases match TRBD2. V shed 5 bases, J shed 4 bases, and the junction held 10 bases outside the gene matches. The germline V gene has CDR1 SEHNR and CDR2 FQNEAQ (reference sequence). The CDR3 consists of 16 residues. In DNA, the CDR3 is TGTGCCAGCAGCCCCCTTTGGCGGGAGGGCCCAGATACGCAGTATTTT. Residues: CASSPLWREGPDTQYF.

This clonotype showed up many times. V and J are TRBV28 and TRBJ1-4, with D unresolved. The V end lost 2 bases, the J end lost 5 bases, and 9 bases lay between the germline ends. Germline loops: CDR1 MDHEN, CDR2 SYDVKM. This CDR3 has 14 residues. This CDR3 is CASSLQQSNEKLFF. CDR3 bases: TGTGCCAGCAGTTTACAACAGTCCAATGAAAAACTGTTTTTT.

This clonotype has a handful of counts. The chain has TRBV28 and TRBJ2-1, with 9 nucleotides matching TRBD2. Germline V gives CDR1 MDHEN, CDR2 SYDVKM. J gave up 7 bases and V 6 bases, and 19 bases lay outside the gene matches. The length of the CDR3 is 18 residues. The DNA for the CDR3 is TGTGCCAGCAGCCTCCCGACTAGCGGATCTTCTACGGGGAATGAGCAGTTCTTC. It specifies CASSLPTSGSSTGNEQFF.

The chain recombines TRBV3-1 with TRBJ2-1, with 9 bases identical to TRBD2. V trimming: 0 bases; J trimming: 7 bases; junction bases outside the gene matches: 7. The CDR3 sequence is 16 residues long. Per the germline V gene, CDR1 is LGHDT and CDR2 is YNNKEL (reference sequence). This chain's CDR3 is CASSQDGGRALNEQFF. The CDR3 DNA sequence: TGTGCCAGCAGCCAAGACGGCGGGAGGGCCCTAAATGAGCAGTTCTTC.

This clonotype was detected many times. The chain carries TRBV6-2 or TRBV6-3 and TRBJ2-7; 11 nucleotides agree with TRBD2. Losses at the gene ends were 8 bases for V and 8 bases for J; bases not matched to a gene: 8. This CDR3 region has 13 residues. Per the germline V gene, CDR1 is MNHEY and CDR2 is SVGEGT. The CDR3 region has the DNA TGTGCCAGCCTTCTAGCGGGAGGCCCCCAGCAGTACTTC. It is translated as CASLLAGGPQQYF.

The gene calls are TRBV20-1 and TRBJ2-5; D unresolved. V was shortened by 4 bases and J by 3 bases, with 9 bases between the two germline ends. The CDR3 spans 12 residues. Germline CDR1 reads DFQATT; CDR2 reads SNEGSKA (reference sequence). The CDR3, as DNA: TGCAGTGCTATAAACTTAGAAGAGACCCAGTACTTC. This encodes CSAINLEETQYF.

This clonotype came up many times. The chain uses TRBV28 and TRBJ2-7; no clear D. This CDR3 comprises 13 residues. The ends were cut back, 6 bases at V and 2 bases at J, with 11 bases in the middle. Germline V lookup: CDR1 MDHEN, CDR2 SYDVKM. CDR3 in DNA: TGTGCCAGCAGCCCGGAATACACCTACGAGCAGTACTTC. Translated, it gives CASSPEYTYEQYF. Complete variable domain (other parts from reference TRBV28 and TRBJ2-7): DVKVTQSSRYLVKRTGEKVFLECVQDMDHENMFWYRQDPGLGLRLIYFSYDVKMKEKGDIPEGYSVSREKKERFSLILESASTNQTSMYLCASSPEYTYEQYFGPGTRLTVT.

At least ten counts were recorded for this clonotype. V and J are TRBV11-2 and TRBJ2-7; TRBD2 matches at 8 bases. Trimming took 0 bases from V and 3 from J; bases not matched to a gene: 10. The CDR3 spans 17 residues. The germline gives CDR1 SGHAT, CDR2 FQNNGV. The CDR3 nucleotides are TGTGCCAGCAGCTTAGATTCTCCCCAGCGGGGGAGCTACGAGCAGTACTTC. This gives the protein CASSLDSPQRGSYEQYF.

This sequence joins TRBV6-5 and TRBJ2-3, with 7 bases that match TRBD2. The germline gives CDR1 MNHEY, CDR2 SVGAGI. The junction had 18 bases not matched to a gene; V was cut back by 6 bases and J by 9 bases. The CDR3 covers 16 residues. This CDR3 reads CASRPLGGRAVETQYF. CDR3 bases: TGTGCCAGCAGACCCCTGGGGGGGAGGGCAGTCGAAACGCAGTATTTT.

This clonotype showed up just a few times. The chain has TRBV18 and TRBJ1-1; the D gene is possibly TRBD1 (5 bases). CDR1 is KGHSH, CDR2 LQKENI, per germline. The V and J ends lost 3 bases and 5 bases respectively, with 16 bases between them. The length of the CDR3 is 15 residues. CDR3 loop: CASSPGAGTGTEAFF. CDR3 nucleotides: TGTGCCAGCTCACCCGGGGCGGGGACGGGAACTGAAGCTTTCTTT.

This clonotype was seen ten or more times. This chain joins TRBV5-1 and TRBJ2-2, with a tentative D call TRBD2 (6 bases). V was cut by 2 bases and J by 2 bases, with 13 bases left in between. Per the germline V gene, CDR1 is SGHRS and CDR2 is YFSETQ. The CDR3 is 16 residues long. CDR3 sequence: CASSFLAELNTGELFF. CDR3 nucleotides: TGCGCCAGCAGCTTTTTAGCGGAGCTTAACACCGGGGAGCTGTTTTTT.

This chain connects TRBV5-4 to TRBJ1-4; a weak D match, TRBD1 (6 bases). Germline CDR1 is SGHNT and CDR2 is YYREEE (reference sequence). This CDR3 contains 15 residues. Trimming removed 4 bases from V and 5 bases from J, with 15 bases in between. The CDR3 loop reads CASSQLQGSNEKLFF. DNA for the CDR3: TGTGCCAGCAGCCAGCTACAGGGTTCAAATGAAAAACTGTTTTTT.